This T cell receptor (beta chain) emerged from a study of Ad26.COV2.S vaccination and SARS-CoV-2 variants. Findings and limits, study-wide: Once vaccination had occurred, spike-specific CD8+ and CD4+ T cell responses reportedly showed substantial breadth.

Method: immunoSEQ multiplex PCR; TCRdb's copy keeps in-frame clones and lacks some. The repertoire includes 300,000 to 400,000 clones, 90% of them detected once, and 5.5% sits in the top ten. Germline CDR1 is KGHSH and CDR2 is LQKENI. With 2 bases removed from V and 1 base from J, the gap between germline ends came to 8 bases. This CDR3 region has 15 residues. Noted treatment: roughly 18 received Ad26.COV2.S at low or high dose, single or two shots; 5 received placebo; per-sample allocation not given. Sampling occurred on day 63 after the first vaccine or placebo injection. Details on this clone: The antigen remains unidentified.

This receptor was taken from a person between 18 and 65 years old who received the Ad26.COV2.S COVID-19 vaccine or a placebo. This chain links TRBV18 with TRBJ2-2; D not resolved. The sample in question was peripheral blood, obtained in a trial of Ad26.COV2.S vaccine versus placebo. The CDR3 sequence: CASSPARGNTGELFF. DNA for the CDR3: TGTGCCAGCTCACCAGCCAGAGGGAACACCGGGGAGCTGTTTTTT.